This T cell receptor beta chain was documented in a study of blood T cell repertoires in COVID-19. For the study at large: Some COVID-19 samples were acute and others convalescent; all came from the United States, Italy and Spain.

Measured with immunoSEQ multiplex PCR; TCRdb has only the in-frame clones, and not every one. Among 130,000 to 150,000 clones, 80% to 90% were seen once, and the ten largest hold around 6.7%. The CDR3 has 13 residues. V was clipped by 6 bases and J by 2 bases, with 10 bases between them. Per the germline V gene, CDR1 is SGHTA and CDR2 is FQGTGA. The receptor was isolated from a woman aged 45-65 years in a cohort sampled during active or convalescent COVID-19. Material: peripheral blood. The V and J genes are TRBV7-3 and TRBJ1-1; no definite D call. DNA for the CDR3: TGTGCCAGCAGTACACAGAAAAACACTGAAGCTTTCTTT. Translating gives CASSTQKNTEAFF.